Presented here are 3 T cell receptor beta chains from one specimen sequenced in a study of human T cells and chemical hapten exposure. Noted time point: patch test 1, 2 weeks after DPC sensitization. The treatment is: therapeutic diphenylcyclopropenone sensitization with weekly scalp DPC. TCRdb analysed the RACE reads with MiXCR anew, one entry per CDR3 protein. This table has about 120,000 distinct CDR3 sequences, around 15% appearing once. The source was whole blood, collected in connection with sensitization to the hapten diphenylcyclopropenone (DPC). All receptors derive from a man in his late teens or twenties with alopecia areata. Some clones in this sample may be carry-over from other donors' samples.

V is TRBV6-5 and J is TRBJ1-1, with D possibly TRBD1 on 5 matching bases. The germline CDR1 and CDR2 sequences are MNHEY and SVGAGI. Trimming took off 0 bases at V and 6 bases at J, with 8 bases between the two ends. The CDR3 length is 13 residues. The CDR3 sequence is CASSYSGAAEAFF. In nucleotides, the CDR3 is TGTGCCAGCAGTTACTCAGGGGCCGCTGAAGCTTTCTTT.

The chain employs TRBV18 and TRBJ1-1, with D hard to call. Germline V gene lookup returns CDR1 KGHSH and CDR2 LQKENI. Trimming stripped 0 bases from V and 5 bases from J, with 7 bases between. The CDR3 consists of 13 residues. CDR3 DNA: TGTGCCAGCTCACCACCGATGGGGACTGAAGCTTTCTTT. As protein: CASSPPMGTEAFF.

V gene TRBV7-2 combines with J gene TRBJ1-1, with D unclear. The V and J ends lost 5 bases and 3 bases respectively, with 4 bases between them. The CDR3 covers 11 residues. From germline, CDR1 is SGHTA and CDR2 FQGNSA. CDR3 sequence reads: CASSADTEAFF. In DNA, the CDR3 is TGTGCCAGCAGCGCAGACACTGAAGCTTTCTTT. The full variable domain, completed using reference TRBV7-2 and TRBJ1-1, is GAGVSQSPSNKVTEKGKDVELRCDPISGHTALYWYRQSLGQGLEFLIYFQGNSAPDKSGLPSDRFSAERTGGSVSTLTIQRTQQEDSAVYLCASSADTEAFFGQGTRLTVV.